This TCR beta chain was documented in a study of vaccination and CD4 T cells after COVID-19. Noted treatment: roughly 10-day PBMC culture with coronavirus spike peptide pools or control peptides (ViraFEST assay). The unexposed donor gave CD4+ T cells before the COVID-19 pandemic (2011-2018). The ViraFEST method relied on peptide pools to expand antigen-specific T cells, followed by TCR sequencing. This clonotype is deemed large. What it recognizes is unknown. The Oncomine TCR Beta short-read assay was applied to DNA of cultured CD4+ T cells. From CD4+ T cells that had been cultured, genomic DNA was extracted. TCRdb redid the calling of the PCR reads with MiXCR, one entry per CDR3 protein. The data contain around 2,000 distinct CDR3 sequences, approximately 15% of them seen just once; the ten biggest clones take up about 24%. Trimming at V came to 5 bases and at J to 1 base, leaving 7 bases not matched to a gene. Germline values: CDR1 MDHEN, CDR2 SYDVKM. This CDR3 has 15 amino acids.

V is TRBV28 and J is TRBJ1-2; 7 nucleotides match TRBD1. This clonotype originated in a human donor in good health. Sequenced sample: CD4+ T cells from blood, cultured in vitro. For the CDR3, the DNA is TGTGCCAGCAGTCGTTGGACAGGACTTAACTATGGCTACACCTTC. It translates to CASSRWTGLNYGYTF.